The rows below give T cell receptor beta chains drawn from one sample of a study of tumor and adjacent non-tumor tissue in lung cancer. Each CDR3 protein is one row after TCRdb ran MiXCR on the multiplex PCR reads. The table has more than 60,000 distinct CDR3 sequences, 76% seen once. What was sequenced was distant non-tumor lung tissue. These receptors originate from a man between 60 and 75 years old with non-small cell lung cancer. Both conserved end residues are part of each CDR3. D genes are given only for firm matches. Clone size is given for some rows only: seen once, a few or many times, or a class if the clone is expanded.

abundance: .; j_gene: TRBJ1-2; d_gene: .; v_gene: TRBV6-5; CDR3nt: TGTGCCAGCAGTTACGGTGCTTGGCCGATTGGTGGCTACACCTTC; CDR3aa: CASSYGAWPIGGYTF
abundance: .; j_gene: TRBJ2-7; d_gene: .; v_gene: TRBV6-1; CDR3nt: TGTGCCAGAAGTGAAAGGGGATACGAGGAGTACTTC; CDR3aa: CARSERGYEEYF
abundance: .; j_gene: TRBJ2-7; d_gene: .; v_gene: TRBV12-3/TRBV12-4; CDR3nt: TGTGCCAGCAGTTTCGGCAACACCTACGAACAGTACTTC; CDR3aa: CASSFGNTYEQYF
abundance: .; j_gene: TRBJ2-3; d_gene: TRBD1; v_gene: TRBV10-2; CDR3nt: TGCGCCAGCGAGGGACAGGGCACAGATACGCAGTATTTT; CDR3aa: CASEGQGTDTQYF
abundance: .; j_gene: TRBJ2-7; d_gene: .; v_gene: TRBV11-1; CDR3nt: TGTGCCAGCAGCTCTCGACAGACTTCCTACGAGCAGTACTTC; CDR3aa: CASSSRQTSYEQYF
abundance: many; j_gene: TRBJ1-1; d_gene: TRBD1; v_gene: TRBV5-4; CDR3nt: TGTGCCAGCAGCTCACAGGGGCGGGGAACTGAAGCTTTCTTT; CDR3aa: CASSSQGRGTEAFF
abundance: .; j_gene: TRBJ2-1; d_gene: .; v_gene: TRBV11-1; CDR3nt: TGTGCCACCAGTCCAACCAGCGGTCCGTACAATGAGCAGTTCTTC; CDR3aa: CATSPTSGPYNEQFF
abundance: .; j_gene: TRBJ2-3; d_gene: TRBD2; v_gene: TRBV5-1; CDR3nt: TGCGCCAGCAGCCAGCTAGCGGGAGACATAGATACACAGTATTTT; CDR3aa: CASSQLAGDIDTQYF
abundance: .; j_gene: TRBJ2-3; d_gene: .; v_gene: TRBV29-1; CDR3nt: TGCAGCGTTGTACTAACAGACTACACTAGCATAGATACGCAGTATTTT; CDR3aa: CSVVLTDYTSIDTQYF
abundance: .; j_gene: TRBJ1-1; d_gene: .; v_gene: TRBV29-1; CDR3nt: TGCAGCGTGTCAGAGAACACTGGAGCTTTCTTT; CDR3aa: CSVSENTGAFF
abundance: .; j_gene: TRBJ2-7; d_gene: .; v_gene: TRBV6-6; CDR3nt: TGTGCCAGCAGACGGGATACGGGCTCCTACGAGCAGTACTTC; CDR3aa: CASRRDTGSYEQYF
abundance: .; j_gene: TRBJ1-2; d_gene: .; v_gene: TRBV12-3/TRBV12-4; CDR3nt: TGTGCCTCCTATACGGGGGCCTTTACCAACTATGGGTACACCTTC; CDR3aa: CASYTGAFTNYGYTF
abundance: .; j_gene: TRBJ2-1; d_gene: .; v_gene: TRBV29-1; CDR3nt: TGCAGCGTTGAAGGGGGAGCCCTTAGCGGAATTTCAAATGAGCAGTTCTTC; CDR3aa: CSVEGGALSGISNEQFF
abundance: .; j_gene: TRBJ2-7; d_gene: .; v_gene: TRBV28; CDR3nt: TGTGCCAGCAGTATGGGGTACAGACAGTACTTC; CDR3aa: CASSMGYRQYF
abundance: .; j_gene: TRBJ2-6; d_gene: .; v_gene: TRBV5-4; CDR3nt: TGTGTCAGCAGCTTCCCCAGCTCTGGGGCCAACGTCCTGACTTTC; CDR3aa: CVSSFPSSGANVLTF
abundance: .; j_gene: TRBJ2-4; d_gene: .; v_gene: TRBV6-2/TRBV6-3; CDR3nt: TGTGCCATTAGTCCCCTTCAGGGCGGAGCCAAAAGCATTCAGTACTTC; CDR3aa: CAISPLQGGAKSIQYF
abundance: .; j_gene: TRBJ2-5; d_gene: .; v_gene: TRBV4-1; CDR3nt: TGCGCCAGTAGCCAAGCTCCGGGCCGCCAAGAGACCCAGTACTTC; CDR3aa: CASSQAPGRQETQYF
abundance: many; j_gene: TRBJ2-5; d_gene: .; v_gene: TRBV7-9; CDR3nt: TGTGCCAGCAGCTTAGCAGCAGGGTCGGGGGAGACCCAGTACTTC; CDR3aa: CASSLAAGSGETQYF
abundance: few; j_gene: TRBJ2-7; d_gene: TRBD2; v_gene: TRBV5-1; CDR3nt: TGTGTCAGCAGCTTGACGTCCGCGGGAGACCTGGGCGAGCAGTACTTC; CDR3aa: CVSSLTSAGDLGEQYF
abundance: .; j_gene: TRBJ2-2; d_gene: TRBD2; v_gene: TRBV6-6; CDR3nt: TGTCCCACCACCCCCCGACTAGCGGGAGTCCCGCGATCCGGGGAGCTGTTTTTT; CDR3aa: CPTTPRLAGVPRSGELFF
abundance: once; j_gene: TRBJ1-1; d_gene: .; v_gene: TRBV10-3; CDR3nt: TGTGCCATCAGTAGTCCGGAACAGGGGAACACTGAAGCTTTCTTT; CDR3aa: CAISSPEQGNTEAFF
abundance: .; j_gene: TRBJ2-2; d_gene: .; v_gene: TRBV14; CDR3nt: TGCGCCAGCAGCCAGAACCTAGAACTCACCGGGGAGCTGTTTTTT; CDR3aa: CASSQNLELTGELFF
abundance: .; j_gene: TRBJ2-2; d_gene: .; v_gene: TRBV6-1; CDR3nt: TGCGCCAGCTGTGAAGTAGCTAGAGCCGGGGAGCTGTTTTTT; CDR3aa: CASCEVARAGELFF
abundance: once; j_gene: TRBJ2-3; d_gene: .; v_gene: TRBV5-4; CDR3nt: TGTGGCAGCAGCCAACAGACTATCGCAGATACGCAGTATTTT; CDR3aa: CGSSQQTIADTQYF
abundance: .; j_gene: TRBJ2-1; d_gene: .; v_gene: TRBV6-1; CDR3nt: TGTGCCAGCAGCACCCTGGGGGTGAGCTCCTACAACAAGCAGTTCTTC; CDR3aa: CASSTLGVSSYNKQFF
abundance: .; j_gene: TRBJ1-6; d_gene: .; v_gene: TRBV10-3; CDR3nt: TGTGCCATCAGAGGGGGTAACTCAAATTTACCCCTCCACTTT; CDR3aa: CAIRGGNSNLPLHF
abundance: many; j_gene: TRBJ1-2; d_gene: .; v_gene: TRBV4-1; CDR3nt: TGCGCCAGCAGCCCCACGCAGGGTAACTACTATGGCTACACCTTC; CDR3aa: CASSPTQGNYYGYTF
abundance: .; j_gene: TRBJ2-7; d_gene: .; v_gene: TRBV6-2/TRBV6-3; CDR3nt: TGTGCCAGCACCTTTGGGTCTTACTACGAGCAGTACTTC; CDR3aa: CASTFGSYYEQYF
abundance: .; j_gene: TRBJ2-1; d_gene: .; v_gene: TRBV2; CDR3nt: TGTGCCATCAGTGGGGGGAGGATAAAAAGCAATGAGCAGTTCTTC; CDR3aa: CAISGGRIKSNEQFF
abundance: .; j_gene: TRBJ1-2; d_gene: TRBD1; v_gene: TRBV7-9; CDR3nt: TGTGCCAGCAGCCATGACAGGGAGAAATACACCTTC; CDR3aa: CASSHDREKYTF
abundance: many; j_gene: TRBJ1-3; d_gene: TRBD1; v_gene: TRBV2; CDR3nt: TGTGCCAGGTCCAGGGGGGACTCTGGAAACACCATATATTTT; CDR3aa: CARSRGDSGNTIYF